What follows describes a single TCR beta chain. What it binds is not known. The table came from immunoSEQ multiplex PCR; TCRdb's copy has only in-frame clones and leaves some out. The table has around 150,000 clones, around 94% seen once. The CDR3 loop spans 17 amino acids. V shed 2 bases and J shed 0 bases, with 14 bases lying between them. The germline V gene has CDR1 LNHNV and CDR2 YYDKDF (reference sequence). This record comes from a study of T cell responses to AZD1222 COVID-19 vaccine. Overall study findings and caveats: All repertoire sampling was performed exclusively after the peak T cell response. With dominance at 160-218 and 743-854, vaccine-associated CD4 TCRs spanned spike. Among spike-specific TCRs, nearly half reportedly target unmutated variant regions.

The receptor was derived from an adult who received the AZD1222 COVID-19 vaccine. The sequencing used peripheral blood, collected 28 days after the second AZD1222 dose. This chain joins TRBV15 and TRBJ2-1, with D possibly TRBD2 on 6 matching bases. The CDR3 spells CATSRTKRVSSYNEQFF. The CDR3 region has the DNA TGTGCCACCAGCAGAACTAAGCGGGTGAGCTCCTACAATGAGCAGTTCTTC.